A single sample gave rise to the 15 T cell receptor beta chains below, sequenced in a study of response to subunit inactivated influenza vaccine. TCRdb fed the RT-PCR reads into MiXCR, producing one record per CDR3 protein. The sample contains around 520,000 distinct CDR3 sequences, approximately 24% of which appear only once. Sequences were derived from CD4+ T cells sorted from PBMCs, sampled roughly 5 days after vaccination. The source of these receptors is a middle-aged man who received an inactivated influenza vaccine.

This chain connects TRBV5-5 to TRBJ2-1; D not certain. The V end was cut by 6 bases, the J end by 10 bases, with 11 bases between. CDR3 length: 11 residues. Per germline, CDR1 SGHKS and CDR2 YYEKEE (reference sequence). DNA for the CDR3: TGTGCCAGCACCGCCTGGGCGGAGCAGTTCTTC. This sequence encodes CASTAWAEQFF.

This clonotype occurred a few times. The chain carries TRBV6-2 or TRBV6-3 and TRBJ2-1, with 7 positions matching TRBD1. V lost 5 bases, J lost 1 base, and 5 bases stayed unmatched. Germline assignment: CDR1 MNHEY and CDR2 SVGEGT. The CDR3 totals 15 residues. CDR3 residues: CASSVYRGSYNEQFF. The CDR3 DNA reads TGTGCCAGCAGTGTATACAGGGGTTCCTACAATGAGCAGTTCTTC.

This clonotype was picked up a small number of times. The junction departs from germline at one end; a sequencing error may be responsible. V gene TRBV20-1 combines with J gene TRBJ2-1, with TRBD1 matching over 10 bases. CDR3 size: 11 residues. Germline values: CDR1 DFQATT, CDR2 SNEGSKA (reference sequence). The CDR3 coding sequence is TGCAGTGCTGCACCCGGGACAGGGGAAGTCTTC. It translates to CSAAPGTGEVF.

The gene calls are TRBV3-1 and TRBJ1-5; the D is unclear. Trimming stripped 1 base from V and 0 bases from J, with 7 bases between. Germline values: CDR1 LGHDT, CDR2 YNNKEL (reference sequence). The CDR3 loop spans 15 amino acids. CDR3 bases: TGTGCCAGCAGCCAAGGGAGATATAGCAATCAGCCCCAGCATTTT. This encodes CASSQGRYSNQPQHF.

The chain links TRBV12-3 or TRBV12-4 to TRBJ1-1, with 8 positions matching TRBD1. The length of the CDR3 is 13 residues. The V segment lost 0 bases and the J segment 10 bases; nucleotides outside the gene matches: 4. CDR3 nucleotide sequence: TGTGCCAGCAGTTTAGCCCCAGGGGGCATAGCTTTCTTT. Translating it yields CASSLAPGGIAFF.

The chain combines TRBV4-2 with TRBJ2-3; D remains ambiguous. This CDR3 is built from 13 residues. V gave up 0 bases and J gave up 7 bases, with 8 bases separating them. The germline CDR1 and CDR2 sequences are LGHNA and YNFKEQ. CDR3: CASSQDGVNTQYF. The DNA for the CDR3 is TGTGCCAGCAGCCAAGATGGCGTCAATACGCAGTATTTT.

This clonotype was recorded a few times. The chain links TRBV30 to TRBJ2-7, with D unclear. The germline V and J ends were trimmed by 4 bases and 6 bases, with 13 bases remaining between them. This CDR3 has 12 residues. Germline loops: CDR1 GTSNPN, CDR2 SVGIG (reference sequence). The CDR3 reads CAWTRPHGEQYF. CDR3 sequence (DNA): TGTGCCTGGACCCGACCCCATGGCGAGCAGTACTTC.

This chain connects TRBV20-1 to TRBJ2-2; D unclear. Per germline, CDR1 DFQATT and CDR2 SNEGSKA (reference sequence). V was clipped by 2 bases and J by 4 bases, with 8 bases between them. The CDR3 spans 13 residues. Written as DNA, the CDR3 is TGCAGTGCTAGAAAAGTTTCCACCGGGGAGCTGTTTTTT. Translation: CSARKVSTGELFF.

V usage is TRBV29-1 and J usage is TRBJ2-5; 8 nucleotides line up with TRBD1. Looked up from germline, CDR1 is SQVTM and CDR2 is ANQGSEA. V shed 6 bases, J shed 7 bases, and the junction held 4 bases outside the gene matches. There are 11 residues in the CDR3. CDR3 protein: CSVVTGGTQYF. As DNA, the CDR3 is TGCAGCGTAGTTACAGGGGGGACCCAGTACTTC.

This clonotype was recorded a few times. The rearrangement uses TRBV9 and TRBJ2-1; possibly TRBD2 for D (8 bases). Germline V lookup: CDR1 SGDLS, CDR2 YYNGEE. The CDR3 has 17 residues. With 0 bases removed from V and 6 bases from J, the gap between germline ends came to 19 bases. The CDR3 region is CASSVGPLAAGGNEQFF. Here the CDR3 DNA reads TGTGCCAGCAGCGTAGGCCCACTAGCGGCAGGGGGCAATGAGCAGTTCTTC.

CDR3 in amino acids: CASSPQVGLRTGHEQYF. The CDR3 region has the DNA TGTGCCAGCAGCCCCCAGGTAGGCCTAAGAACTGGTCACGAGCAGTACTTC. The chain employs TRBV7-2 and TRBJ2-7; D is ambiguous. Trimming removed 5 bases at V and 5 bases at J, with 25 bases between. CDR3 length: 17 amino acids. Germline CDR1 is SGHTA and CDR2 is FQGNSA.

This clonotype was found a few times. V usage is TRBV4-3 and J usage is TRBJ2-1; 7 bases align to TRBD2. J lost 12 bases, V lost 0 bases, and 11 bases had no gene match. The V gene's germline CDR1 is LGHNA and CDR2 YSLEER. The CDR3 has 15 residues. CDR3 sequence: CASSQDLLAAAGQFF. Here the CDR3 DNA reads TGCGCCAGCAGCCAAGATCTTCTAGCGGCCGCAGGGCAGTTCTTC.

In its sample, this clonotype was seen many times. The chain couples TRBV7-8 to TRBJ2-7, with 12 bases lining up with TRBD2. The trim removed 3 bases at V and 0 bases at J, leaving 6 bases unmatched. The CDR3 covers 17 residues. Looked up from germline, CDR1 is SGHVS and CDR2 is FQNEAQ. The CDR3 is CASSLPASGGASYEQYF. CDR3 coding DNA: TGTGCCAGCAGCTTGCCCGCTAGCGGGGGGGCCTCCTACGAGCAGTACTTC.

The chain joins TRBV12-3 or TRBV12-4 to TRBJ2-7; 10 bases agree with TRBD2. The CDR3 totals 14 residues. J was trimmed by 2 bases and V by 6 bases; bases with no gene match: 4. Here the CDR3 reads CASRASGGAYEQYF. The CDR3 DNA sequence: TGTGCCAGCAGAGCTAGCGGGGGAGCCTACGAGCAGTACTTC.

V and J are TRBV24-1 and TRBJ1-1, with D unresolved. Germline V lookup: CDR1 KGHDR, CDR2 SFDVKD. The V and J ends lost 0 bases and 5 bases respectively, with 6 bases between them. This CDR3 has 13 amino acids. As DNA, the CDR3 is TGTGCCACCAGTGATTTGCGCGGGACTGAAGCTTTCTTT. Protein sequence: CATSDLRGTEAFF.